The T cell receptor (beta chain) under discussion was sequenced for a study of Tregs in tolerant kidney transplant recipients. Worth noting for this clone: Antigen unknown.

With 4 bases removed from V and 4 bases from J, the gap between germline ends came to 5 bases. Per the germline V gene, CDR1 is SEHNR and CDR2 is FQNEAQ (reference sequence). There are 12 residues in the CDR3. Study outcomes and limitations: Nucleotide sequences could not be compared across some patients' samples due to primer changes. The most relevant donor-specific Treg TCRbeta repertoire apparently came from expansion with activated donor B cells. Biological reproducibility was not directly addressed, but technical replication error appeared minimal.

The nonmyeloablative bone marrow transplants came from related graft donors, with transient mixed chimerism. CD4+CD25+CD127- Tregs, CD4+CD25- non-Tregs, CD4 and CD8 cells were sorted. Here immunoSEQ multiplex PCR was the method, and the copy in TCRdb shows in-frame clones only, minus some. The profile shows roughly 86,000 clones, 93% of them singletons. The receptor's source is a human patient who received a combined kidney and bone marrow transplant. Some T cells may originate from the graft donor. This chain links TRBV7-9 with TRBJ1-3; D is perhaps TRBD1 (5 bases). The sample consisted of CD4+ T cells from blood (PBMCs), taken 12 months after the transplant. CDR3 sequence (DNA): TGTGCCAGCAGCTCAGGGGGAAACACCATATATTTT. This translates into CASSSGGNTIYF. Drawing the rest from reference TRBV7-9 and TRBJ1-3, the complete variable domain is DTGVSQNPRHKITKRGQNVTFRCDPISEHNRLYWYRQTLGQGPEFLTYFQNEAQLEKSRLLSDRFSAERPKGSFSTLEIQRTEQGDSAMYLCASSSGGNTIYFGEGSWLTVV.